The 11 T cell receptor beta chains reported below all come from one sample, sequenced in a study of blood T cell repertoires in COVID-19. Assay: immunoSEQ multiplex PCR; the TCRdb copy retains only in-frame clones and omits some. The table has 400,000 to 450,000 clones, about nine tenths seen once. The source material was peripheral blood. The receptors come from a young woman with active or convalescent COVID-19.

This clone has just one count. The V call is TRBV11-2, the J call TRBJ2-1; 11 bases align to TRBD2. This CDR3 spans 16 amino acids. In germline, CDR1 is SGHAT, CDR2 FQNNGV. The V segment lost 5 bases and the J segment 3 bases; nucleotides outside the gene matches: 6. CDR3 amino acids: CASSPRLAGLYNEQFF. The CDR3 region has the DNA TGTGCCAGCAGCCCACGACTAGCGGGGCTCTACAATGAGCAGTTCTTC.

The chain is built from TRBV10-3 and TRBJ2-3, with 10 bases fitting TRBD2. Trimming at V came to 11 bases and at J to 5 bases, leaving 22 bases not matched to a gene. CDR1 and CDR2 (germline): ENHRY, SYGVKD. This CDR3 contains 18 residues. The CDR3 protein is CASSGGPSGSLLEDTQYF. The DNA of the CDR3 is TGTGCCTCCAGCGGCGGGCCTAGCGGGAGCTTATTAGAAGATACGCAGTATTTT.

V usage is TRBV18 and J usage is TRBJ1-1; D is undetermined. Per germline, CDR1 KGHSH and CDR2 LQKENI. This CDR3 has 15 amino acids. Trimming pared 3 bases from V and 1 base from J, leaving 12 bases between. The CDR3 protein is CASSPPNSGNTEAFF. CDR3 DNA: TGTGCCAGCTCACCGCCAAATTCGGGGAACACTGAAGCTTTCTTT.

The chain joins TRBV5-6 to TRBJ2-3, with TRBD1 identical over 9 bases. This CDR3 has 15 residues. The germline V gene encodes CDR1 SGHDT and CDR2 YYEEEE. The trim removed 2 bases at V and 5 bases at J, leaving 6 bases unmatched. Written as DNA, the CDR3 is TGTGCCAGCAGCTTCCCCGACAGGGGGATAGATACGCAGTATTTT. It codes for CASSFPDRGIDTQYF.

This rearrangement joins TRBV19 to TRBJ1-1; weak D call: TRBD1 (5 bases). The CDR3 runs to 18 residues. Per the germline V gene, CDR1 is LNHDA and CDR2 is SQIVND (reference sequence). The V and J ends lost 4 bases and 1 base respectively, with 22 bases between them. The CDR3 loop reads CASSKRGGREGWNTEAFF. CDR3 nucleotides: TGTGCCAGTAGTAAAAGAGGCGGCAGGGAGGGATGGAACACTGAAGCTTTCTTT. Variable domain in full (rest from reference TRBV19 and TRBJ1-1): DGGITQSPKYLFRKEGQNVTLSCEQNLNHDAMYWYRQDPGQGLRLIYYSQIVNDFQKGDIAEGYSVSREKKESFPLTVTSAQKNPTAFYLCASSKRGGREGWNTEAFFGQGTRLTVV.

V gene TRBV19 combines with J gene TRBJ1-5; D is perhaps TRBD1 (6 bases). The V end lost 3 bases, the J end lost 0 bases, and 15 bases lay between the germline ends. The germline V gene has CDR1 LNHDA and CDR2 SQIVND (reference sequence). The CDR3 extends over 17 amino acids. As DNA, the CDR3 is TGTGCCAGTAGTATTTTTGGGGGCACGATTAGCAATCAGCCCCAGCATTTT. It encodes CASSIFGGTISNQPQHF. The full variable domain, rest sourced from reference TRBV19 and TRBJ1-5, is DGGITQSPKYLFRKEGQNVTLSCEQNLNHDAMYWYRQDPGQGLRLIYYSQIVNDFQKGDIAEGYSVSREKKESFPLTVTSAQKNPTAFYLCASSIFGGTISNQPQHFGDGTRLSIL.

The chain links TRBV18 to TRBJ1-5; D uncertain. From germline, CDR1 is KGHSH and CDR2 LQKENI. This CDR3 has 14 residues. With 0 bases removed from V and 7 bases from J, the gap between germline ends came to 10 bases. The CDR3 DNA reads as TGTGCCAGCTCACCACCGGGAGTTGAGCAGCCCCAGCATTTT. Amino acids: CASSPPGVEQPQHF.

CDR3 DNA sequence: TGTGCCAGCAGCCAACAACAGGTTAGCTCTGGAAACACCATATATTTT. This gives the protein CASSQQQVSSGNTIYF. This chain joins TRBV3-1 (or the pseudogene TRBV3-2) and TRBJ1-3; D is perhaps TRBD1 (5 bases). This CDR3 is built from 16 residues. Per the germline V gene, CDR1 is LGHDT and CDR2 is YNNKEL (reference sequence). V lost 2 bases, J lost 0 bases, and 11 bases lay in between.

The chain has TRBV30 and TRBJ1-1, with 7 bases fitting TRBD1. CDR3 length equals 12 residues. Germline CDR1 reads GTSNPN; CDR2 reads SVGIG (reference sequence). The ends lost 1 base at V and 6 bases at J; junction bases unmatched: 2. This chain's CDR3 is CAWSATGAEAFF. The CDR3 DNA sequence: TGTGCCTGGAGTGCTACAGGGGCTGAAGCTTTCTTT.

The rearrangement links TRBV4-1 to TRBJ1-2, with 7 positions matching TRBD1. Trimming cost V 0 bases and J 12 bases; bases outside gene matches: 4. This CDR3 spans 12 amino acids. From germline, CDR1 is MGHRA and CDR2 YSYEKL. CDR3 nucleotide sequence: TGCGCCAGCAGCCAAGATGGACAGGCAAACACCTTC. It codes for CASSQDGQANTF.

The V call is TRBV19, the J call TRBJ2-2; D might be TRBD1 (6 bases). Germline CDR1 reads LNHDA; CDR2 reads SQIVND (reference sequence). The ends were cut back, 2 bases at V and 3 bases at J, with 16 bases in the middle. The CDR3 is made up of 17 amino acids. CDR3 nucleotides: TGTGCCAGTAGTATAAGCAGGGGTTTTGGGGACACCGGGGAGCTGTTTTTT. Its translation: CASSISRGFGDTGELFF. Drawing the rest from reference TRBV19 and TRBJ2-2, the complete variable domain is DGGITQSPKYLFRKEGQNVTLSCEQNLNHDAMYWYRQDPGQGLRLIYYSQIVNDFQKGDIAEGYSVSREKKESFPLTVTSAQKNPTAFYLCASSISRGFGDTGELFFGEGSRLTVL.